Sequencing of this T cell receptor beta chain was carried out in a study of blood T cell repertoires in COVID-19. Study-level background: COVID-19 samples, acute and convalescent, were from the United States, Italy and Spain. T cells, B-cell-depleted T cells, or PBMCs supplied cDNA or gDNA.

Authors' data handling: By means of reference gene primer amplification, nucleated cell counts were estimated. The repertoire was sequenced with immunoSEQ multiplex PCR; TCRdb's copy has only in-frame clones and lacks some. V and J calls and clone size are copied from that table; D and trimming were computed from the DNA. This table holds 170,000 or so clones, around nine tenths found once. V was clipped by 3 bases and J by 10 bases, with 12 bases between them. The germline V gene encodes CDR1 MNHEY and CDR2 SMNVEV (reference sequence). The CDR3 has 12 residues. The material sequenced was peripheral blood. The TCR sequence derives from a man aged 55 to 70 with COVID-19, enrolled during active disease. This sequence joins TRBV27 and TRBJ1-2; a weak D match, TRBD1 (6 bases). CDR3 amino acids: CASSLAGQNYTF. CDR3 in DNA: TGTGCCAGCAGTTTGGCCGGACAGAACTACACCTTC.